This TCR beta chain was captured by sequencing in a study of blood T cell repertoires in COVID-19. About the study: The origin of the acute and convalescent COVID-19 samples was the United States, Italy and Spain. Sample material is recorded as cDNA or gDNA derived from T cells, B-cell-depleted T cells, or PBMCs.

Patients of the Seattle cohort, enrolled during active infection, were followed longitudinally. Clones were read by immunoSEQ multiplex PCR, and TCRdb kept only the in-frame ones, dropping some. The data contain about 68,000 clones, roughly 87% of them seen just once; the ten biggest clones take up 0.4% to 0.55%. The source material was peripheral blood. The TCR comes from a man aged 50-59 years with COVID-19, enrolled during active disease.

For the CDR3, the DNA is TGTGCCAGCAGCGCTAGGGACAGGGCACCCCTCCACTTT. Translation gives CASSARDRAPLHF. The genes are TRBV2 and TRBJ1-6; 9 nucleotides align to TRBD1. V shed 6 bases, J shed 11 bases, and the junction held 5 bases outside the gene matches. This CDR3 has 13 amino acids. Germline CDR1 and CDR2: SNHLY and FYNNEI.